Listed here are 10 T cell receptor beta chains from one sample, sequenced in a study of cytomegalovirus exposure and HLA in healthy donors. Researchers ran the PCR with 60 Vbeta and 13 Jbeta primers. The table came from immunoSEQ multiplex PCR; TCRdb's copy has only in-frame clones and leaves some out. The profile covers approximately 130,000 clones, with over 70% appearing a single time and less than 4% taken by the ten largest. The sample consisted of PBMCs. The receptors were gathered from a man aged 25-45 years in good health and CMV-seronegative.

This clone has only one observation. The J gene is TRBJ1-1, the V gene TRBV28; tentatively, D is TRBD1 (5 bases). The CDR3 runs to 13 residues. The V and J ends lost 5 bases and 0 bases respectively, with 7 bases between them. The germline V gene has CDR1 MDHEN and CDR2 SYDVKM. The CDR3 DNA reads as TGTGCCAGCAGTCGGACATTGAACACTGAAGCTTTCTTT. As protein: CASSRTLNTEAFF.

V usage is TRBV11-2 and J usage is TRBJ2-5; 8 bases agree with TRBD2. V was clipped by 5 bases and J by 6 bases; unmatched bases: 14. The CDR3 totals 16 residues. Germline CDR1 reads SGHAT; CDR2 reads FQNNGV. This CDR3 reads CASSQSASGGIKTQYF. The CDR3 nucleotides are TGTGCCAGCAGCCAAAGTGCCTCGGGAGGGATCAAGACCCAGTACTTC.

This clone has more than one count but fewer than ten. CDR3 DNA: TGTGCCAGCAGGTGGACGGGAGGGTGGAAACTGTTTTTT. It encodes CASRWTGGWKLFF. V is TRBV2 and J is TRBJ1-4; no definite D call. Germline assignment: CDR1 SNHLY and CDR2 FYNNEI. Trimming left V 6 bases short and J 11 bases short, with 16 bases between. The CDR3 totals 13 residues.

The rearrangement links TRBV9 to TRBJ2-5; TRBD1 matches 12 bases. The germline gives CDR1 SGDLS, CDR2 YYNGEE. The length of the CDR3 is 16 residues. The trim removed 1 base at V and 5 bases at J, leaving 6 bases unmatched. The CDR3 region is CASSVSGQGAWETQYF. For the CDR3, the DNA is TGTGCCAGCAGCGTATCGGGACAGGGGGCTTGGGAGACCCAGTACTTC.

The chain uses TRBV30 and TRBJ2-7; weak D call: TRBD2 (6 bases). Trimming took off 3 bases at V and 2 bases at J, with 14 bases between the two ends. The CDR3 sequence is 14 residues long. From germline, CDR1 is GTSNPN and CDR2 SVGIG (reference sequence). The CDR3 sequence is CAWREGGYAYEQYF. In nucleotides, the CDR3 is TGTGCCTGGAGGGAAGGAGGGTACGCCTACGAGCAGTACTTC.

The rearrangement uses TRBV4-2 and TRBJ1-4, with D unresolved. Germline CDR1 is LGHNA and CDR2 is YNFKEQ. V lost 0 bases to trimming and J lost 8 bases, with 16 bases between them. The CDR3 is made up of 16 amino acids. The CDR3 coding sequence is TGTGCCAGCAGCCAAGAGGGAGGGCGTCCCGGAGAAAAACTGTTTTTT. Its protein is CASSQEGGRPGEKLFF.

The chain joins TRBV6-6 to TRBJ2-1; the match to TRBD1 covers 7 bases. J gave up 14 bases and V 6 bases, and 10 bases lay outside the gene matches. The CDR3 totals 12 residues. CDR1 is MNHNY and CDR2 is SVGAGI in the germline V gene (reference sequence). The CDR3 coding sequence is TGTGCCAGCAGAAGCGACAGGGCGAGAGAGTTCTTC. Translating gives CASRSDRAREFF.

The CDR3 DNA follows: TGCAGCGTTGAGAGGGCAAATACGCAGTATTTT. Translation: CSVERANTQYF. This chain uses TRBV29-1 with TRBJ2-3; a weak D match, TRBD2 (5 bases). Looked up from germline, CDR1 is SQVTM and CDR2 is ANQGSEA. There are 11 residues in the CDR3. The V end was cut by 3 bases, the J end by 7 bases, with 8 bases between.

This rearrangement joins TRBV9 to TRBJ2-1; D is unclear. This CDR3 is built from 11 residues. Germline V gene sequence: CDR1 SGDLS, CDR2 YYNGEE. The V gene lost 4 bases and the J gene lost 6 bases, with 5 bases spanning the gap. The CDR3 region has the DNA TGTGCCAGCAGCTTTAGCAATGAGCAGTTCTTC. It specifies CASSFSNEQFF.

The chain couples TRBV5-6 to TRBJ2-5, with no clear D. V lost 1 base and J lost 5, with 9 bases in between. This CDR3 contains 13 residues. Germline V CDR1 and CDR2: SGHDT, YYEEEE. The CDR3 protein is CASSLSGPETQYF. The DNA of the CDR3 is TGTGCCAGCAGCTTGAGTGGGCCGGAGACCCAGTACTTC.